This TCR beta chain is drawn from a study of T cell responses to AZD1222 COVID-19 vaccine. Study-wide context: Second doses at about 4 or about 12 weeks were pooled.

As concerns this clone: Its specificity is unknown.

The study, taken as a whole, reports: Reportedly, nearly half of unique spike TCRs recognized epitopes outside B.1.351/B.1.1.7 mutations. Spike-specific TCR breadth and depth both grew after two AZD1222 doses. Clonal diversity was possibly underestimated; the donors were predominantly white British and more often female.

Germline-derived CDR1 and CDR2 are SGHVS and FNYEAQ. The CDR3 consists of 16 residues. V lost 3 bases to trimming and J lost 0 bases; unmatched junction nucleotides: 2. Data came from immunoSEQ multiplex PCR; TCRdb stores just in-frame clones and leaves some out. The repertoire has more than 150,000 clones, 70% to 90% of them found once; the top ten carry around 5.8%. The receptor was isolated from an adult in good health. The rearrangement joins TRBV7-6 to TRBJ2-2; the match to TRBD1 covers 9 bases. The source material was peripheral blood, sampled on day 0 of AZD1222 vaccination. In DNA form, the CDR3 reads TGTGCCAGCAGCTTCAGACAGGGGGCGAACACCGGGGAGCTGTTTTTT. As protein: CASSFRQGANTGELFF.